These T cell receptor beta chains were read from a single sample in a study of blood T cell repertoires in COVID-19. Assay used: immunoSEQ multiplex PCR; TCRdb lists only in-frame clones, some missing. Of about 120,000 clones listed, approximately 81% are singletons. Source material: peripheral blood. Receptors originate from a woman over 75 with acute or convalescent COVID-19. CDR3s include the opening cysteine and the closing phenylalanine or tryptophan. A D gene is named only where the DNA matches it firmly. Clone size, where shown, is once, few, many, or a class for clones that have expanded.

j_call clone_size v_call d_call cdr3_nt cdr3_aa
TRBJ1-2 once TRBV6-6 NA TGTGCCAGCAGAGACACAGGGAAGGGCTACACCTTC CASRDTGKGYTF
TRBJ1-4 NA TRBV5-1 NA TGCGCCAGCAGCTTTTTAAGGGGCGGAGAAAAACTGTTTTTT CASSFLRGGEKLFF
TRBJ1-2 NA TRBV28 TRBD1 TGTGCCAGCAGAACCGGGACAGGGTACTATGGCTACACCTTC CASRTGTGYYGYTF
TRBJ2-5 NA TRBV11-3 NA TGTGCCAGCAGCCCCGGGTTCGATCAAGAGACCCAGTACTTC CASSPGFDQETQYF
TRBJ2-7 NA TRBV10-1 TRBD1 TGCGCCAGCAGTGTCCTGGACAGGACCTCCTACGAGCAGTACTTC CASSVLDRTSYEQYF
TRBJ2-3 once TRBV3-1/TRBV3-2 TRBD2 TGTGCCAGCAGCCAAGTGGGGCTAGCGGGGGGGCCGAGCACAGATACGCAGTATTTT CASSQVGLAGGPSTDTQYF
TRBJ2-5 NA TRBV19 NA TGTGCCAGTAGTACCCTTTTGGGAGGAGAGACCCAGTACTTC CASSTLLGGETQYF
TRBJ1-5 NA TRBV28 TRBD1 TGTGCCAGCAGTTTATCCGGGACAGGGGGCTATCAGCCCCAGCATTTT CASSLSGTGGYQPQHF
TRBJ2-2 NA TRBV5-1 TRBD2 TGCGCCAGCAGCCTCCCCGGGGGGGCGGTAAACACCGGGGAGCTGTTTTTT CASSLPGGAVNTGELFF
TRBJ1-5 once TRBV4-2 TRBD1 TGTGCCAGCAGCGCAGGGACAGGCAATCAGCCCCAGCATTTT CASSAGTGNQPQHF
TRBJ2-2 NA TRBV7-2 TRBD2 TGTGCCAGCAGCTTAGTAGCGGGAAGCGGGGAGCTGTTTTTT CASSLVAGSGELFF
TRBJ2-1 NA TRBV7-2 NA TGTGCCAGCAGCTTGGACAACTCCTACAATGAGCAGTTCTTC CASSLDNSYNEQFF
TRBJ1-5 many TRBV3-1/TRBV3-2 NA TGTGCCAGCAGCCAGACGGGTCAGCCCCAGCATTTT CASSQTGQPQHF
TRBJ2-7 NA TRBV27 NA TGTGCCAGCAGTTTACTCCCGGGGAACTCCTACGAGCAGTACTTC CASSLLPGNSYEQYF
TRBJ2-2 NA TRBV11-2 NA TGTGCCAGCAGCTCTCAGCGGGTCACCGGGGAGCTGTTTTTT CASSSQRVTGELFF
TRBJ2-1 NA TRBV10-3 TRBD2 TGTGCCATCAGTCCCGGGACTATGTCCTACAATGAGCAGTTCTTC CAISPGTMSYNEQFF
TRBJ1-1 NA TRBV18 TRBD1 TGTGCCAGCTCACCTGGACAGGAGAACACTGAAGCTTTCTTT CASSPGQENTEAFF
TRBJ1-4 once TRBV3-1/TRBV3-2 NA TGTGCCAGCAGCCGTCGACGGGTTAATGAAAAACTGTTTTTT CASSRRRVNEKLFF
TRBJ2-6 NA TRBV5-6 NA TGTGCCAGCAGCTTGGACAGGGAAAACTCTGGGGCCAACGTCCTGACTTTC CASSLDRENSGANVLTF
TRBJ2-5 few TRBV7-2 TRBD2 TGTGCCAGCAGCTCCGCGACTAGCGGGGGGCAAGAGACCCAGTACTTC CASSSATSGGQETQYF
TRBJ2-5 NA TRBV10-3 NA TGTGCCATCAGTGAGTCGGGAGGGGGAGGCGAGACCCAGTACTTC CAISESGGGGETQYF
TRBJ1-1 many TRBV9 NA TGTGCCAGCAGCGTCTCCCTAGGGGTCACTGAAGCTTTCTTT CASSVSLGVTEAFF
TRBJ1-6 few TRBV5-6 NA TGTGCCAGCAGCTTCAGTCAGTATAATTCACCCCTCCACTTT CASSFSQYNSPLHF
TRBJ1-3 once TRBV12-3/TRBV12-4 NA TGTGCCAGCAGTTTCGGGGGGACCGCCATATATTTT CASSFGGTAIYF
TRBJ2-2 NA TRBV5-1 NA TGCGCCAGCAGCTTCTGGGGACAGAACACCGGGGAGCTGTTTTTT CASSFWGQNTGELFF
TRBJ1-2 NA TRBV5-1 TRBD1 TGCGCCAGCAGCTTGTCGGGGTTGCCAGGGGGCGTTTCAAGGTACACCTTC CASSLSGLPGGVSRYTF
TRBJ1-1 NA TRBV3-1/TRBV3-2 TRBD1 TGTGCCAGCAGCCGACAGGGCGGCACTGAAGCTTTCTTT CASSRQGGTEAFF
TRBJ1-1 NA TRBV19 NA TGTGCCAGTAGTATCCCAACTGAAGCTTTCTTT CASSIPTEAFF
TRBJ1-2 NA TRBV12-3/TRBV12-4 NA TGTGCCAGCAGTTTTAGCTCTAACTATGGCTACACCTTC CASSFSSNYGYTF
TRBJ1-4 once TRBV18 NA TGTGCCAGCTCACCTGCCGGGAGGGAAAATGAAAAACTGTTTTTT CASSPAGRENEKLFF
TRBJ2-7 NA TRBV28 NA TGTGCCAGCAGCACCTACGCGCGTGGCGAGCAGTACTTC CASSTYARGEQYF
TRBJ1-6 NA TRBV7-8 TRBD1 TGTGCCAGCAGCACCGGACAGGGAGGGGATTCACCCCTCCACTTT CASSTGQGGDSPLHF
TRBJ2-2 NA TRBV4-1 TRBD2 TGCGCCAGCAGACCGGGACTAGCGAACACCGGGGAGCTGTTTTTT CASRPGLANTGELFF
TRBJ1-3 NA TRBV6-5 NA TGTGCCAGCAGTTCCCCGAACAGGGTTGGCCGAAACACCATATATTTT CASSSPNRVGRNTIYF
TRBJ2-1 NA TRBV5-5 TRBD2 TGTGCCAGCAGCAGACCAGGGACTAGAGGCAATGAGCAGTTCTTC CASSRPGTRGNEQFF
TRBJ2-3 NA TRBV4-1 TRBD2 TGCGCCAGCAGCCAGGTGATTAGCGGGGGGGCAGATACGCAGTATTTT CASSQVISGGADTQYF
TRBJ2-3 NA TRBV5-1 TRBD2 TGCGCCAGCACAACCCCGGGACTAGCGGGAGCAGATACGCAGTATTTT CASTTPGLAGADTQYF
TRBJ1-6 NA TRBV9 NA TGTGCCAGCAGCGTAGCAGGGGAAGTTTCACCCCTCCACTTT CASSVAGEVSPLHF
TRBJ1-2 NA TRBV2 TRBD1 TGTGCCAGCAGCCAGGGACAGATTAACTATGGCTACACCTTC CASSQGQINYGYTF
TRBJ1-2 NA TRBV5-4 TRBD1 TGTGCCAGCAGCTGGGACAGGGTTAGCGATGGCTACACCTTC CASSWDRVSDGYTF
TRBJ2-7 few TRBV7-9 NA TGTGCCAGCAGCTTAGCGCCAGGAGAGCAGTACTTC CASSLAPGEQYF
TRBJ2-3 NA TRBV18 NA TGTGCCAGCTCACCGGCGGGAACCACAGATACGCAGTATTTT CASSPAGTTDTQYF
TRBJ1-2 NA TRBV4-1 NA TGCGCCAGCAGCCAAGGAGGGAGGGAGAGCTATGGCTACACCTTC CASSQGGRESYGYTF
TRBJ2-7 few TRBV19 TRBD2 TGTGCCAGTGCGGGACTAGCGGCGAGGGAGCAGTACTTC CASAGLAAREQYF
TRBJ1-5 few TRBV30 NA TGTGCCTGGAGTAAGTCCCAGGGCAATCAGCCCCAGCATTTT CAWSKSQGNQPQHF
TRBJ2-3 NA TRBV7-2 TRBD2 TGTGCCAGCAGCTTAGCTAGCGGGAGGGGGGATACGCAGTATTTT CASSLASGRGDTQYF
TRBJ1-5 few TRBV11-1 TRBD1 TGTGCCAGCAGCTTAGGGACAGGGGGAAATCAGCCCCAGCATTTT CASSLGTGGNQPQHF
TRBJ1-6 NA TRBV29-1 NA TGCAGCGTCCAAGACGGGGTCGCTTCACCCCTCCACTTT CSVQDGVASPLHF
TRBJ2-1 few TRBV28 TRBD1 TGTGCCACCGTAAACAGGGGGCGATACCACAATGAGCAGTTCTTC CATVNRGRYHNEQFF